This TCR beta chain was observed in a study of T cells in Graves' hyperthyroidism and ophthalmopathy. Study in general: Peripheral blood was taken when the disease was first diagnosed, before any treatment began.

V lost 1 base and J lost 0, with 7 bases in between. The CDR3 runs to 15 residues. Germline CDR1 and CDR2: LNHDA and SQIVND (reference sequence). TCR beta CDR3 region amplification was performed from RNA transcripts. TCR CDR3 underwent first-round RT-PCR with the HTBI primer set. TCRdb re-called the multiplex PCR reads with MiXCR, one entry per CDR3 protein. The table has around 400,000 distinct CDR3 sequences, approximately 14% seen once. Sequencing used blood. V gene TRBV19 combines with J gene TRBJ2-1; D unresolved. The clonotype comes from a woman aged 18-29 years with Graves' hyperthyroidism that later progressed to Graves' ophthalmopathy. CDR3 sequence (DNA): TGTGCCAGTAGTATAGTCCAAAGCTCCTACAATGAGCAGTTCTTC. It is translated as CASSIVQSSYNEQFF.